A selection of T cell receptor beta chains follows, all from one sample in a study of response to subunit inactivated influenza vaccine. TCRdb re-called the RT-PCR reads through MiXCR, storing one row per CDR3 protein. The table includes roughly 620,000 distinct CDR3 sequences, roughly 10% detected once. These records were also assigned to another study, of T cells expressing NK-cell markers.

Material: PBMCs from blood, obtained on the day of vaccination. These receptors all stem from a man aged 45 to 65 who received an inactivated influenza vaccine. Both conserved end residues are part of each CDR3. The order of the fields is D gene, clone size, J gene, V gene, CDR3 protein, CDR3 DNA. A D gene is named only where the DNA matches it firmly. Where a row states a size, it is once, few, many or the class of an expanded clone; other rows omit it.

D gene: -
clone size: few
J gene: TRBJ2-2
V gene: TRBV5-1
CDR3 protein: CASSQWTVNTGELFF
CDR3 DNA: TGCGCCAGCAGTCAGTGGACAGTGAACACCGGGGAGCTGTTTTTT

D gene: -
clone size: -
J gene: TRBJ2-5
V gene: TRBV3-1
CDR3 protein: CASSQVMTGRQETQYF
CDR3 DNA: TGTGCCAGCAGCCAAGTAATGACAGGCCGGCAAGAGACCCAGTACTTC

D gene: TRBD1
clone size: -
J gene: TRBJ2-5
V gene: TRBV5-1
CDR3 protein: CASSQGWGQAQAAQYF
CDR3 DNA: TGCGCCAGCAGCCAAGGTTGGGGACAGGCCCAGGCGGCCCAGTACTTC

D gene: -
clone size: -
J gene: TRBJ1-1
V gene: TRBV20-1
CDR3 protein: CSARPTDWAFF
CDR3 DNA: TGCAGTGCTAGGCCCACGGACTGGGCTTTCTTT

D gene: TRBD1
clone size: -
J gene: TRBJ1-1
V gene: TRBV5-1
CDR3 protein: CASSLTGGTTEAFF
CDR3 DNA: TGCGCCAGCAGCCTGACAGGGGGGACCACTGAAGCTTTCTTT

D gene: -
clone size: -
J gene: TRBJ2-2
V gene: TRBV7-2
CDR3 protein: CASSFVVGANTGELFF
CDR3 DNA: TGTGCCAGCAGCTTCGTTGTTGGGGCTAACACCGGGGAGCTGTTTTTT

D gene: TRBD1
clone size: -
J gene: TRBJ1-6
V gene: TRBV6-5
CDR3 protein: CASSYDRENSPLHF
CDR3 DNA: TGTGCCAGCAGTTACGACAGGGAAAATTCACCCCTCCACTTT

D gene: -
clone size: -
J gene: TRBJ1-4
V gene: TRBV7-2
CDR3 protein: CASSLAGEVPNEKLFF
CDR3 DNA: TGTGCCAGCAGCTTGGCAGGGGAAGTCCCCAATGAAAAACTGTTTTTT

D gene: TRBD2
clone size: -
J gene: TRBJ2-1
V gene: TRBV18
CDR3 protein: CASSPRLVAGDNEQFF
CDR3 DNA: TGTGCCAGCTCACCACGGTTGGTAGCGGGAGACAATGAGCAGTTCTTC

D gene: -
clone size: -
J gene: TRBJ1-1
V gene: TRBV12-3/TRBV12-4
CDR3 protein: CASRLRVNTEAFF
CDR3 DNA: TGTGCCAGCAGACTTAGAGTGAACACTGAAGCTTTCTTT

D gene: TRBD2
clone size: -
J gene: TRBJ2-2
V gene: TRBV7-8
CDR3 protein: CASSKTSGSPGELFF
CDR3 DNA: TGTGCCAGCAGCAAGACTAGCGGGAGTCCCGGGGAGCTGTTTTTT

D gene: TRBD1
clone size: many
J gene: TRBJ2-4
V gene: TRBV5-1
CDR3 protein: CASSMTGRGENIQYF
CDR3 DNA: TGCGCCAGCAGCATGACAGGGCGAGGTGAAAACATTCAGTACTTC

D gene: TRBD2
clone size: few
J gene: TRBJ2-3
V gene: TRBV7-2
CDR3 protein: CASSPRVAGVSDTQYF
CDR3 DNA: TGTGCCAGCAGCCCAAGGGTAGCGGGGGTCTCAGATACGCAGTATTTT

D gene: TRBD1
clone size: -
J gene: TRBJ1-2
V gene: TRBV29-1
CDR3 protein: CSVQRSGTGLTYGYTF
CDR3 DNA: TGCAGCGTTCAACGGTCTGGGACAGGGCTTACGTATGGCTACACCTTC

D gene: -
clone size: few
J gene: TRBJ2-3
V gene: TRBV7-6
CDR3 protein: CASSLNQGTDTQYF
CDR3 DNA: TGTGCCAGCAGCCTAAACCAGGGGACAGATACGCAGTATTTT

D gene: -
clone size: -
J gene: TRBJ2-5
V gene: TRBV27
CDR3 protein: CASSSPYQETQYF
CDR3 DNA: TGTGCCAGCAGTTCCCCTTACCAAGAGACCCAGTACTTC

D gene: -
clone size: -
J gene: TRBJ2-2
V gene: TRBV5-5
CDR3 protein: CASSLVPGHNTGELFF
CDR3 DNA: TGTGCCAGCAGCTTGGTTCCCGGGCATAACACCGGGGAGCTGTTTTTT

D gene: -
clone size: many
J gene: TRBJ1-5
V gene: TRBV5-1
CDR3 protein: CASSLVPNQPQHF
CDR3 DNA: TGCGCCAGCAGCTTGGTACCGAATCAGCCCCAGCATTTT

D gene: -
clone size: few
J gene: TRBJ1-1
V gene: TRBV4-2
CDR3 protein: CASSQGSAARNTEAFF
CDR3 DNA: TGTGCCAGCAGCCAGGGCTCCGCCGCCCGGAACACTGAAGCTTTCTTT

D gene: TRBD1
clone size: -
J gene: TRBJ2-1
V gene: TRBV11-3
CDR3 protein: CASSPPGQGENEQFF
CDR3 DNA: TGTGCCAGCAGCCCCCCGGGACAGGGAGAGAATGAGCAGTTCTTC

D gene: TRBD2
clone size: -
J gene: TRBJ2-3
V gene: TRBV10-3
CDR3 protein: CAISELSGGNTDTQYF
CDR3 DNA: TGTGCCATCAGTGAGTTGTCGGGGGGAAACACAGATACGCAGTATTTT

D gene: -
clone size: -
J gene: TRBJ2-1
V gene: TRBV5-6
CDR3 protein: CASSADLNNEQFF
CDR3 DNA: TGTGCCAGCAGCGCGGACCTAAACAATGAGCAGTTCTTC

D gene: TRBD1
clone size: many
J gene: TRBJ2-3
V gene: TRBV4-1
CDR3 protein: CASSQQTGVTDTQYF
CDR3 DNA: TGCGCCAGCAGCCAACAGACAGGGGTCACAGATACGCAGTATTTT

D gene: -
clone size: -
J gene: TRBJ2-7
V gene: TRBV10-3
CDR3 protein: CAISESIGRSYEQYF
CDR3 DNA: TGTGCCATCAGTGAGTCTATCGGGCGAAGCTACGAGCAGTACTTC

D gene: -
clone size: few
J gene: TRBJ2-7
V gene: TRBV5-1
CDR3 protein: CASSIHGGYEQYF
CDR3 DNA: TGCGCCAGCAGCATCCATGGGGGGTACGAGCAGTACTTC

D gene: TRBD1
clone size: many
J gene: TRBJ2-7
V gene: TRBV20-1
CDR3 protein: CSARGRGTGNLEQYF
CDR3 DNA: TGCAGTGCTAGAGGGCGTGGGACAGGGAACCTCGAGCAGTACTTC

D gene: TRBD2
clone size: many
J gene: TRBJ2-3
V gene: TRBV6-2/TRBV6-3
CDR3 protein: CASNRLAGGFLPTDTQYF
CDR3 DNA: TGTGCCAGCAATCGACTAGCGGGGGGCTTCCTTCCCACAGATACGCAGTATTTT

D gene: -
clone size: -
J gene: TRBJ2-7
V gene: TRBV2
CDR3 protein: CASNPQLNYEQYF
CDR3 DNA: TGTGCCAGCAACCCGCAGCTTAACTACGAGCAGTACTTC

D gene: TRBD2
clone size: -
J gene: TRBJ2-1
V gene: TRBV27
CDR3 protein: CASSFIGGNEQFF
CDR3 DNA: TGTGCCAGCAGTTTCATCGGGGGGAATGAGCAGTTCTTC